This T cell receptor beta chain stems from a study of patients and donors after allogeneic stem cell transplantation. This clonotype was seen a handful of times. V lost 6 bases to trimming and J lost 6 bases, with 15 bases between them. CDR3 length: 14 amino acids. One entry per CDR3 protein results from TCRdb running MiXCR on the RT-PCR reads. The sample holds approximately 170,000 distinct CDR3 sequences, 30% seen once. The sequence was collected from a human donor who was either an allogeneic HSCT recipient or a stem cell or donor lymphocyte infusion donor (not recorded which). It is not recorded whose cells these are; they may come from a transplant donor. The chain has TRBV12-3 or TRBV12-4 and TRBJ2-1; a possible D gene is TRBD1 (6 bases). Material: blood, either unsorted or a sorted T cell fraction (not recorded which). CDR3 DNA: TGTGCCAGCAGCCAGACAGGCCCGATCAATGAGCAGTTCTTC. Translation: CASSQTGPINEQFF.